The sequence of this T cell receptor beta chain was determined in a study of cytomegalovirus exposure and HLA in healthy donors. Study results and limitations: Among the CMV-associated chains, three were confirmed in vitro as specific for CMV antigens.

V lost 0 bases and J 4 bases, leaving 16 bases between the germline ends. The CDR3 consists of 17 residues. CDR1 is MGHRA and CDR2 is YSYEKL in the germline V gene. This clone was found a few times. Its antigen is unidentified. Primers included in the PCR were 60 Vbeta and 13 Jbeta primers. Profiled with immunoSEQ multiplex PCR; TCRdb holds only in-frame clones, not every one. The sample yields about 190,000 clones, approximately 70% seen once. This clonotype was obtained from a young woman in good health and CMV-seropositive. V gene TRBV4-1 combines with J gene TRBJ2-1, with TRBD2 as a possible D gene (7 bases). Sequencing was performed on PBMCs. The DNA of the CDR3 is TGCGCCAGCAGCCAAGATCCGGCGGGGGCGCTTTACAATGAGCAGTTCTTC. This encodes CASSQDPAGALYNEQFF.